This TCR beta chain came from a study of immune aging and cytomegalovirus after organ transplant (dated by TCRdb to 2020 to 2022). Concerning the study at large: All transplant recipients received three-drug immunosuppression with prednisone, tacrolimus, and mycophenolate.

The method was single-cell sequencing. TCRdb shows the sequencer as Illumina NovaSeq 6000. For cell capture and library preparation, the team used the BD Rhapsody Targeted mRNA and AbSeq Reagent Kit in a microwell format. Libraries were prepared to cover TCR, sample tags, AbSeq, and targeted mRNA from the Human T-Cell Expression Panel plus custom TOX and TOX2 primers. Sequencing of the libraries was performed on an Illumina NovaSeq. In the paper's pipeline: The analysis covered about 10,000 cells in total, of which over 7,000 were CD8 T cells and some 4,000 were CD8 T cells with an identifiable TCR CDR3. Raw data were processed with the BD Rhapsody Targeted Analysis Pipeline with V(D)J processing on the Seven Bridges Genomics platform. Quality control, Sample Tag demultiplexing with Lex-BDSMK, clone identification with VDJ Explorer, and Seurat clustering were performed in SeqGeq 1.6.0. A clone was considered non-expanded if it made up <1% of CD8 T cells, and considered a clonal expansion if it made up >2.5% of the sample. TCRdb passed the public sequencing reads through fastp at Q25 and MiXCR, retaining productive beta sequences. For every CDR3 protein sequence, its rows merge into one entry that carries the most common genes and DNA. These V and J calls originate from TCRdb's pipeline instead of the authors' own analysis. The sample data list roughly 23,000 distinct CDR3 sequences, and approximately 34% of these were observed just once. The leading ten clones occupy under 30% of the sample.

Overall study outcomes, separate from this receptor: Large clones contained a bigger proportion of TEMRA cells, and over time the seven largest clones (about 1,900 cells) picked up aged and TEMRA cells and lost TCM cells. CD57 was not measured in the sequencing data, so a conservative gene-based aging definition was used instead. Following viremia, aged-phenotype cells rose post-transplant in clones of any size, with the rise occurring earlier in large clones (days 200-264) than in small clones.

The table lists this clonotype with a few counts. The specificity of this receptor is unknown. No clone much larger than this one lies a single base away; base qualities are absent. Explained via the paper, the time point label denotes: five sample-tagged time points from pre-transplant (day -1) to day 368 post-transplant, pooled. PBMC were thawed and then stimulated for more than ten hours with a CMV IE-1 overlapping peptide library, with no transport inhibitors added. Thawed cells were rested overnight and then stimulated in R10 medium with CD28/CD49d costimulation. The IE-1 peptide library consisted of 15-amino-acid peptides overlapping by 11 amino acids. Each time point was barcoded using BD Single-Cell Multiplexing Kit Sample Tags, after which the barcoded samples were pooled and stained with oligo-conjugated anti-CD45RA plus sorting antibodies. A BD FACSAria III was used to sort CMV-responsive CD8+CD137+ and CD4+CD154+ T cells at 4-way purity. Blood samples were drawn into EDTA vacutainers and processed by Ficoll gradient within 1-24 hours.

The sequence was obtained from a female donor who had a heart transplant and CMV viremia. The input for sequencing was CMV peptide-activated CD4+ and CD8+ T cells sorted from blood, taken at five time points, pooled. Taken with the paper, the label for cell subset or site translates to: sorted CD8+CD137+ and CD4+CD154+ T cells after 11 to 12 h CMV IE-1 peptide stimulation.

The CDR3 has the sequence CSAPYGSSYEQYF. The bases read TGCAGTGCTCCCTACGGAAGCTCCTACGAGCAGTACTTC. The chain is assembled from TRBV20-1 and TRBJ2-7, with the D segment identity uncertain. According to the germline V gene (reference sequence), CDR1 reads DFQATT and CDR2 reads SNEGSKA. V and J are truncated by 5 bases and 0 bases respectively, leaving an intervening sequence of 11 bases. The CDR3 runs 13 residues from the cysteine to the phenylalanine. Only the CDR3 region is kept as DNA, spanning 39 bases read in frame from base 1.